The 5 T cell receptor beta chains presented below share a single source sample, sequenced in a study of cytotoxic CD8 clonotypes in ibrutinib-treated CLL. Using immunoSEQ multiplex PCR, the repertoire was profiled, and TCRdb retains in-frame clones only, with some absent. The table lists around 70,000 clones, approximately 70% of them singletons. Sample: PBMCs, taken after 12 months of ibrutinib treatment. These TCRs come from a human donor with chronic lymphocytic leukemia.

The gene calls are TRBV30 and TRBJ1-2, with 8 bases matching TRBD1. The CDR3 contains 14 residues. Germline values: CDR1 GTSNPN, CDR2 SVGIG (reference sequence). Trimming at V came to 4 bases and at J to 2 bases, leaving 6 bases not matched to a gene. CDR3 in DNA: TGTGCCTGGAAGAGGGACAGGTCGAACTATGGCTACACCTTC. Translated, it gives CAWKRDRSNYGYTF.

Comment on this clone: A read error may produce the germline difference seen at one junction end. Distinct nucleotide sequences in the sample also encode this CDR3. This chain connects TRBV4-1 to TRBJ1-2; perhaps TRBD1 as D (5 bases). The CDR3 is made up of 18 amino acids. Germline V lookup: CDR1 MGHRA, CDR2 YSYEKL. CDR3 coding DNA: TGCGCCAGCAGCCAACGGACAATGAGGGGTTGGCCTAAGTATGGCTACACCTTC. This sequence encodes CASSQRTMRGWPKYGYTF.

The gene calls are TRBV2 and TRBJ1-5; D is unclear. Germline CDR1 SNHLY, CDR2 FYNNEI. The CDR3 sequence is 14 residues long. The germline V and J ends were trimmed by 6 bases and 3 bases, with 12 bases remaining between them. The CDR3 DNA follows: TGTGCCAGCAGCGTCGGACGGAACAATCAGCCCCAGCATTTT. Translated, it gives CASSVGRNNQPQHF.

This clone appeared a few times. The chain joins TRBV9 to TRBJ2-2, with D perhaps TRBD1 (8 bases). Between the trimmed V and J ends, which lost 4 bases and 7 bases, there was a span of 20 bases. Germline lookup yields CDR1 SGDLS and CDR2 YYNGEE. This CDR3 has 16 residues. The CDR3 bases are TGTGCCAGCAGCCCAGGGGGCGGGGGAGGACTCGGGGAGCTGTTTTTT. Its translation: CASSPGGGGGLGELFF.

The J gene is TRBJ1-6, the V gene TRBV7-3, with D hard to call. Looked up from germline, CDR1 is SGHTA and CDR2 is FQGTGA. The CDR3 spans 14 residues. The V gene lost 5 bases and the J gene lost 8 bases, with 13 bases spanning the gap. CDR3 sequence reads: CASSPRTGDSPLHF. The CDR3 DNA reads TGTGCCAGCAGCCCCCGGACCGGGGATTCACCCCTCCACTTT.